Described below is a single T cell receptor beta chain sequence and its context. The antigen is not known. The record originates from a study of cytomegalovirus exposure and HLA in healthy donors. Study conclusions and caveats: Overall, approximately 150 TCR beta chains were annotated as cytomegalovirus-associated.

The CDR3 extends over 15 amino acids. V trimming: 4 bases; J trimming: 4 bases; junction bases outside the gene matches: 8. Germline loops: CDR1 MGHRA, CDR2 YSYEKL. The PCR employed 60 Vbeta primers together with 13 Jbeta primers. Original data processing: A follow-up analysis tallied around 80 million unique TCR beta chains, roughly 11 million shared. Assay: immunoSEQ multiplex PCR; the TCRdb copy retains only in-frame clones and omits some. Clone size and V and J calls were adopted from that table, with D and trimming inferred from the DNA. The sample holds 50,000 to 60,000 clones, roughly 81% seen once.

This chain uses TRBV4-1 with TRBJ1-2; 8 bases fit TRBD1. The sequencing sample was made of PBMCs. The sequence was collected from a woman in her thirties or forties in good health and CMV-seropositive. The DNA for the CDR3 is TGCGCCAGCAGCCCTGGCAGGGGGCTTGGCTATGGCTACACCTTC. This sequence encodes CASSPGRGLGYGYTF.